This T cell receptor beta chain was found in a study of molecular identifiers for immune sequencing clone quantification. This CDR3 spans 13 amino acids. Germline CDR1 LGHNA, CDR2 YNFKEQ. Deletions cut 0 bases from V and 3 bases from J, with 3 bases between. TCRdb fed the PCR reads into MiXCR, producing one record per CDR3 protein. The profile shows nearly 20,000 distinct CDR3 sequences, under 25% of them singletons. By frequency in the sample, this clonotype is medium-sized. V gene TRBV4-2 combines with J gene TRBJ2-1; D ambiguous. The clonotype originates from a human donor in good health. Some libraries in this study had Jurkat cell RNA spiked in. Sequencing was done on a sample of naive CD8+ T cells from blood, with Jurkat cell RNA spiked in. Subset denoted: FACS-sorted CD8+CD4-CCR7+CD45RA+ naive T cells. CDR3 region: CASSQEGYNEQFF. The CDR3 DNA reads TGTGCCAGCAGCCAAGAGGGCTACAATGAGCAGTTCTTC.